Listed below are T cell receptor beta chains from one sample, sequenced in a study of cytomegalovirus exposure and HLA in healthy donors. Measured with immunoSEQ multiplex PCR; TCRdb has only the in-frame clones, and not every one. The sample gives 100,000 to 120,000 clones, more than 70% of which show up once; about 1.9% is in the top ten. Sequencing input: PBMCs. These receptor sequences come from a man younger than 40 in good health and CMV-seronegative. The CDR3 runs from the conserved cysteine through the conserved F or W. A D gene is named only where the DNA matches it firmly. Size values are once, few and many counts, or a class for expanded clones, and some rows have none.

16 TRBJ1-4 - TRBD1 TRBV9 CASSPRQGGTNEKLFF TGTGCCAGCAGCCCACGACAGGGGGGGACTAATGAAAAACTGTTTTTT
13 TRBJ2-7 - TRBD1 TRBV29-1 CSVSGTGRYEQYF TGCAGCGTCTCCGGGACAGGGAGATACGAGCAGTACTTC
13 TRBJ1-1 few - TRBV29-1 CSAPRGSPTEAFF TGCAGCGCTCCGCGCGGGTCTCCCACTGAAGCTTTCTTT
14 TRBJ2-7 once TRBD1 TRBV30 CAWTVGQGTYEQYF TGTGCCTGGACCGTTGGACAGGGAACCTACGAGCAGTACTTC
13 TRBJ1-2 - - TRBV7-9 CASSPRVYDGYTF TGTGCCAGCAGCCCCAGGGTATACGATGGCTACACCTTC
15 TRBJ2-3 - TRBD2 TRBV5-1 CASSRTSGRTDTQYF TGCGCCAGCAGCAGGACTAGCGGTCGCACAGATACGCAGTATTTT
12 TRBJ1-5 few - TRBV30 CAWSLVNQPQHF TGTGCCTGGAGTCTTGTCAATCAGCCCCAGCATTTT
20 TRBJ1-2 - TRBD1 TRBV29-1 CSVEDSLRSSSDRANYGYTF TGCAGCGTTGAAGATTCGCTAAGAAGCTCGTCGGACAGGGCAAACTATGGCTACACCTTC
15 TRBJ2-5 - TRBD2 TRBV19 CASSNGLAGGETQYF TGTGCCAGTAGTAACGGACTAGCGGGGGGAGAGACCCAGTACTTC
14 TRBJ2-7 - TRBD1 TRBV4-1 CASSQDRVTYEQYF TGCGCCAGCAGCCAGGACAGGGTCACCTACGAGCAGTACTTC
13 TRBJ2-5 - - TRBV27 CASSLVALETQYF TGTGCCAGCAGTTTAGTGGCATTGGAGACCCAGTACTTC
15 TRBJ2-5 - - TRBV5-5 CASSFEDWYQETQYF TGTGCCAGCAGCTTCGAAGACTGGTACCAAGAGACCCAGTACTTC
15 TRBJ1-4 - TRBD1 TRBV6-5 CASSQLGTGGEKLFF TGTGCCAGCAGCCAACTCGGGACAGGGGGCGAAAAACTGTTTTTT
15 TRBJ1-3 - - TRBV7-2 CASRLRGRPGNTIYF TGTGCCAGCAGGCTTAGAGGTAGACCTGGAAACACCATATATTTT
12 TRBJ2-1 - - TRBV7-2 CASSLDLNEQFF TGTGCCAGCAGCTTAGATCTCAATGAGCAGTTCTTC
15 TRBJ1-1 - TRBD1 TRBV6-1 CASDEQGRRNTEAFF TGTGCCAGCGATGAACAGGGGCGGCGGAACACTGAAGCTTTCTTT
16 TRBJ2-7 - TRBD2 TRBV7-2 CASSLASASGNYEQYF TGTGCCAGCAGCTTAGCGAGTGCTAGCGGGAACTACGAGCAGTACTTC
13 TRBJ2-5 - - TRBV5-5 CASSVAGPETQYF TGTGCCAGCAGCGTAGCAGGGCCAGAGACCCAGTACTTC
15 TRBJ2-5 - TRBD1 TRBV7-2 CASSLGGTGRETQYF TGTGCCAGCAGCTTAGGGGGGACAGGGAGGGAGACCCAGTACTTC
13 TRBJ2-3 few - TRBV5-8 CASSLVGTDTQYF TGTGCCAGCAGCTTGGTAGGCACAGATACGCAGTATTTT
12 TRBJ2-5 - - TRBV29-1 CSVVTSSETQYF TGCAGCGTTGTGACTAGTTCAGAGACCCAGTACTTC
15 TRBJ2-5 once TRBD1 TRBV7-9 CASSTGQGGQETQYF TGTGCCAGCAGCACCGGACAGGGCGGCCAAGAGACCCAGTACTTC
14 TRBJ2-7 - - TRBV7-2 CASSFPGGQYEQYF TGTGCCAGCAGCTTCCCCGGGGGGCAATACGAGCAGTACTTC
14 TRBJ1-2 - TRBD1 TRBV27 CASSSGTGVGGYTF TGTGCCAGCAGTAGTGGGACAGGGGTGGGCGGCTACACCTTC
16 TRBJ2-3 once - TRBV6-5 CASTYSAGSGTPTQYF TGTGCCAGCACTTACTCCGCGGGTAGTGGTACTCCAACGCAGTATTTT
16 TRBJ2-1 - TRBD2 TRBV4-3 CASSLAASGSYNEQFF TGCGCCAGCAGCCTCGCGGCTAGCGGATCCTACAATGAGCAGTTCTTC
14 TRBJ2-7 - - TRBV13 CASSRTSSTYEQYF TGTGCCAGCAGCAGAACTAGCTCAACCTACGAGCAGTACTTC
15 TRBJ1-2 - - TRBV30 CAWSNGVSVLYGYTF TGTGCCTGGAGTAACGGGGTTTCGGTTCTCTATGGCTACACCTTC